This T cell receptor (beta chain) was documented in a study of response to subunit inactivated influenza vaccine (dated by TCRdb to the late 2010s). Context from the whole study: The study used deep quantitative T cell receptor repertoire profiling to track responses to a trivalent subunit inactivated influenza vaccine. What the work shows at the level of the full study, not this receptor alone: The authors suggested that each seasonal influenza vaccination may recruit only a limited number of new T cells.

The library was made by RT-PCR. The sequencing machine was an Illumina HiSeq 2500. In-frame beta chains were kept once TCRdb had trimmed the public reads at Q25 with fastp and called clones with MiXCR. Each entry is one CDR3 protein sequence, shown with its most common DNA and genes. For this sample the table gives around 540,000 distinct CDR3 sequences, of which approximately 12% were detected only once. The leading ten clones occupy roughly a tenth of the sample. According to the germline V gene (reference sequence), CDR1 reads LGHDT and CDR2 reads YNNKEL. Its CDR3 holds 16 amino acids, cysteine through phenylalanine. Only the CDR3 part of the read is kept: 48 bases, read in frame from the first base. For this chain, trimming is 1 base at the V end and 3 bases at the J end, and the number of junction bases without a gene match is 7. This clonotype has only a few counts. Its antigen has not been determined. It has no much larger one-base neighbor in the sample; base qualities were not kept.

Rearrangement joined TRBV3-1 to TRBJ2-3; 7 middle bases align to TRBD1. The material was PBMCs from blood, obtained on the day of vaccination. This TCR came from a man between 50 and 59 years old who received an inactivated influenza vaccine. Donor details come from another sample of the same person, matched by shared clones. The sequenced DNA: TGTGCCAGCAGCCAAGTCGGGGTCAGGGGGACAGATACGCAGTATTTT. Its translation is CASSQVGVRGTDTQYF.